The clone carrying this TCR beta chain was observed many times. Sample time point: patch test 1, 2 weeks after DPC sensitization. As to treatment: therapeutic diphenylcyclopropenone sensitization with weekly scalp DPC. Alopecia patients between 18 and 70 years old and suitable for DPC were used as donors. Unfractionated whole blood served as the source for total RNA extraction. Germline loops: CDR1 MDHEN, CDR2 SYDVKM. The CDR3 spans 22 residues. Trimming at V came to 4 bases and at J to 2 bases, leaving 22 bases not matched to a gene. A single record per CDR3 protein comes from TCRdb applying MiXCR to the RACE reads. The data hold about 360,000 distinct CDR3 sequences, with roughly 4.8% observed a single time. The record originates from a study of human T cells and chemical hapten exposure. Whole-study context: Doses of diphenylcyclopropenone went to the patients' scalps weekly throughout the roughly 25-week study. Alopecia areata, totalis or universalis affected patients, mainly female.

Source: whole blood, taken in connection with sensitization to the hapten diphenylcyclopropenone (DPC). The rearrangement joins TRBV28 to TRBJ2-3, with 12 positions matching TRBD2. The clonotype comes from a woman aged 45-65 years with alopecia areata. Some clones in this sample may be carry-over from other donors' samples. CDR3 sequence: CASSSIIAGSGGTSGPTDTQYF. The CDR3 DNA follows: TGTGCCAGCAGTTCCATTATCGCAGGGAGTGGGGGGACTAGCGGGCCCACAGATACGCAGTATTTT.